This T cell receptor (beta chain) was found in a study of response to subunit inactivated influenza vaccine. Study-level points and caveats: Few new T cells, the authors suggested, are recruited by each seasonal influenza vaccination.

TCRdb reanalysed the RT-PCR reads using MiXCR and keeps one entry per CDR3 protein. Of 400,000 to 650,000 distinct CDR3 sequences listed, roughly 7.9% are singletons. This clonotype was seen many times. What it binds is unknown. The germline V gene encodes CDR1 SGHRS and CDR2 YFSETQ. This CDR3 is built from 13 residues. The V end was cut by 7 bases, the J end by 5 bases, with 15 bases between. Sequenced here: PBMCs from blood, sampled around 25 months after vaccination. This TCR was recovered from a man between 50 and 75 years old who received an inactivated influenza vaccine. This rearrangement joins TRBV5-1 to TRBJ2-5, with D perhaps TRBD1 (6 bases). The CDR3 coding sequence is TGCGCCAGCCAAGGGGACAATGAGGAGACCCAGTACTTC. Translating it yields CASQGDNEETQYF.